This T cell receptor beta chain was retrieved from a study of cytomegalovirus exposure and HLA in healthy donors. Germline loops: CDR1 GTSNPN, CDR2 SVGIG (reference sequence). The CDR3 has 14 residues. V gave up 6 bases and J gave up 1 base; unmatched junction bases: 8. About this clone itself: Its target is unknown.

Study-wide findings and caveats: The authors later linked a missense DCLRE1C variant to TCR beta V- and J-gene trimming.

Primers: 60 Vbeta forward and 13 Jbeta reverse. Here immunoSEQ multiplex PCR was the method, and the copy in TCRdb shows in-frame clones only, minus some. The top ten hold 1.5% to 2% of the sample, which has some 190,000 clones, 79% seen once. Sequencing input: PBMCs. The chain employs TRBV30 and TRBJ2-7, with 8 positions matching TRBD2. The clonotype originates from a woman younger than 30 in good health and CMV-seronegative. The CDR3 protein is CACQAAGVSYEQYF. CDR3 nucleotides: TGTGCCTGCCAGGCAGCGGGAGTTTCCTACGAGCAGTACTTC. Complete variable domain (other parts from reference TRBV30 and TRBJ2-7): SQTIHQWPATLVQPVGSPLSLECTVEGTSNPNLYWYRQAAGRGLQLLFYSVGIGQISSEVPQNLSASRPQDRQFILSSKKLLLSDSGFYLCACQAAGVSYEQYFGPGTRLTVT.